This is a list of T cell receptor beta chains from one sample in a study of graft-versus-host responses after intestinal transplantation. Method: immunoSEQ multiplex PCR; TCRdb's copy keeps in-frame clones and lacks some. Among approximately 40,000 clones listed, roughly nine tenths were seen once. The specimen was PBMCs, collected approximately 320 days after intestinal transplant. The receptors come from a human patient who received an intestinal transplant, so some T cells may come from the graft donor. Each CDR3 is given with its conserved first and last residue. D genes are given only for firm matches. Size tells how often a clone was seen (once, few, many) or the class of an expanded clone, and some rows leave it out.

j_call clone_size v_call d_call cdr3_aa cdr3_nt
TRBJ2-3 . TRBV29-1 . CSYSSSGTQYF TGCAGCTACTCTTCCTCGGGTACGCAGTATTTT
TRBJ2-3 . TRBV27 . CASSQWDPHTDTQYF TGTGCCAGCAGTCAATGGGATCCTCACACAGATACGCAGTATTTT
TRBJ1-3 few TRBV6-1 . CASSYSGNTIYF TGTGCCAGCAGTTACTCTGGAAACACCATATATTTT
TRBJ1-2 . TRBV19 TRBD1 CASDRGPDYGYTF TGTGCCAGCGACAGGGGGCCGGACTATGGCTACACCTTC
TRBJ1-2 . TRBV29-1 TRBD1 CSARDRANYGYTF TGCAGCGCCAGGGACAGGGCGAACTATGGCTACACCTTC
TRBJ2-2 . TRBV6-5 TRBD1 CASRGTGGQELFF TGTGCCAGCAGGGGGACAGGGGGGCAGGAGCTGTTTTTT
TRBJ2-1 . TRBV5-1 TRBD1 CASSLEGAGGQFF TGCGCCAGCAGCTTGGAGGGGGCAGGGGGGCAGTTCTTC
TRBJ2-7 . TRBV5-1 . CASRTGTSYEQYF TGCGCCAGCAGGACAGGCACCTCCTACGAGCAGTACTTC
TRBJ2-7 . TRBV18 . CASSQEYSSYEQYF TGTGCCAGCTCACAGGAATACAGCAGCTACGAGCAGTACTTC
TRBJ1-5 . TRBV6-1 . CASHKGIQPQHF TGTGCCAGCCATAAGGGGATTCAGCCCCAGCATTTT
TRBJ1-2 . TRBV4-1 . CASSDEGGLANYGYTF TGCGCCAGCAGCGATGAGGGAGGACTTGCTAACTATGGCTACACCTTC
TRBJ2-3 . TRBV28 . CASSLTRGTQYF TGTGCCAGCAGTTTAACTCGAGGTACGCAGTATTTT
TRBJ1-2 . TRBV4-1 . CASSQEHGGASGLNYGYTF TGCGCCAGCAGCCAAGAACACGGGGGGGCCTCTGGACTTAACTATGGCTACACCTTC
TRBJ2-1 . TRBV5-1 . CASSLDTRDVEPYNEQFF TGCGCCAGCAGCTTGGACACCCGCGATGTAGAGCCCTACAATGAGCAGTTCTTC
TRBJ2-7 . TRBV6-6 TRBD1 CASRDRVYEQYF TGTGCCAGCCGGGACAGGGTCTACGAGCAGTACTTC
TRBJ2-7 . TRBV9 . CASSPPGSYEQYF TGTGCCAGCAGCCCCCCAGGGAGCTACGAGCAGTACTTC
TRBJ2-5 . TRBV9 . CASSLRGGIQETQYF TGTGCCAGCAGCCTCCGCGGAGGCATCCAAGAGACCCAGTACTTC
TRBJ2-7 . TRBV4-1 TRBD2 CASSQGDRRGGRDEQYF TGCGCCAGCAGCCAAGGAGATCGGCGGGGGGGCCGCGACGAGCAGTACTTC
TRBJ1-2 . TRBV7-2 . CASSYLLRDGKTYGYTF TGTGCCAGCAGCTACCTCCTCCGAGACGGAAAGACCTATGGCTACACCTTC
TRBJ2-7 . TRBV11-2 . CASSPQGGLVEQYF TGTGCCAGCAGCCCACAAGGGGGGCTGGTCGAGCAGTACTTC
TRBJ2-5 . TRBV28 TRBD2 CASSFHEGGMETQYF TGTGCCAGCAGTTTTCACGAGGGAGGGATGGAGACCCAGTACTTC
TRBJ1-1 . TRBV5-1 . CASSRAGNTEAFF TGCGCCAGCAGCCGCGCCGGGAACACTGAAGCTTTCTTT
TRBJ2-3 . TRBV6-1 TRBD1 CASSEFRGHADTQYF TGTGCCAGCAGTGAATTTAGGGGGCACGCAGATACGCAGTATTTT
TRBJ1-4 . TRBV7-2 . CASSQRFRATNEKLFF TGTGCCAGCAGCCAAAGGTTCCGTGCAACTAATGAAAAACTGTTTTTT
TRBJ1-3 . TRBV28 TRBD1 CASSNHRGSSGNTIYF TGTGCCAGCAGTAATCACAGGGGAAGCTCTGGAAACACCATATATTTT
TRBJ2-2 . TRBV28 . CASNSNSGRANTGELFF TGTGCCAGCAACTCAAATTCCGGGCGAGCGAACACCGGGGAGCTGTTTTTT
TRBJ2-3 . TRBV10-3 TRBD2 CAISESGASTDTQYF TGTGCCATCAGTGAGAGCGGGGCTAGCACAGATACGCAGTATTTT
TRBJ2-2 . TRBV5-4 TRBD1 CASSLVGTGGTGELFF TGTGCCAGCAGCTTGGTGGGGACAGGGGGCACCGGGGAGCTGTTTTTT
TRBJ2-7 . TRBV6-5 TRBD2 CASSYSERGDSYEQYF TGTGCCAGCAGTTATAGCGAGCGGGGGGACTCCTACGAGCAGTACTTC
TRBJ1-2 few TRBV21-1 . CASSPARCGYTF TGTGCCAGCAGCCCCGCGAGGTGTGGCTACACCTTC
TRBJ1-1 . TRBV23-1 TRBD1 CASPEWDRVLRAVMNTEAFF TGCGCCAGCCCTGAGTGGGACAGGGTTTTAAGAGCAGTTATGAACACTGAAGCTTTCTTT
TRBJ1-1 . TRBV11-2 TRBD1 CASSLDIDRVAFF TGTGCCAGCAGCTTAGATATTGACAGGGTAGCTTTCTTT
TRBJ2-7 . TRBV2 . CASSNRDSSYEQYF TGTGCCAGCAGTAACCGGGATAGCTCCTACGAGCAGTACTTC
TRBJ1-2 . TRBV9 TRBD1 CASSVGCMGQENNYGYTF TGTGCCAGCAGCGTAGGATGTATGGGACAGGAAAATAACTATGGCTACACCTTC
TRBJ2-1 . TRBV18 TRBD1 CASSPRTGDEQFF TGTGCCAGCTCACCAAGGACAGGGGATGAGCAGTTCTTC
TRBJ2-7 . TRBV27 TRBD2 CASSWGLAGVTEQYF TGTGCCAGCAGTTGGGGACTAGCGGGAGTTACCGAGCAGTACTTC
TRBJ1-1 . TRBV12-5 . CASGLFPNTEAFF TGTGCTAGTGGTTTGTTCCCGAACACTGAAGCTTTCTTC
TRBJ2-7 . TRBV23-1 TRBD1 CASSPDRDSLSYEQYF TGCGCCAGCAGCCCTGATCGGGACAGCCTCTCCTACGAGCAGTACTTC
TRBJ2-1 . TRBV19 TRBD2 CASSIVLLAHSYNEQFF TGTGCCAGTAGTATAGTTTTACTAGCGCACTCCTACAATGAGCAGTTCTTC
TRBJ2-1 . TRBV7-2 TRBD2 CASSFAGLGTQFF TGTGCCAGCAGCTTCGCGGGACTAGGCACCCAGTTCTTC
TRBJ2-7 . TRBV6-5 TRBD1 CASGSTGTVTREQYF TGTGCCAGCGGGTCTACCGGGACAGTGACTCGCGAGCAGTACTTC
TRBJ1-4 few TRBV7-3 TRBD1 CASSHKDRGRNEKLFF TGTGCCAGCAGCCACAAAGACAGGGGGCGAAATGAAAAACTGTTTTTT
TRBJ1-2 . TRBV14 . CASSQAPGARGYTF TGTGCCAGCAGCCAAGCACCCGGGGCGCGCGGCTACACCTTC
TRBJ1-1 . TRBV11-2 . CASTPTALLMNTEAFF TGTGCCAGCACCCCGACTGCCCTCCTAATGAACACTGAAGCTTTCTTT
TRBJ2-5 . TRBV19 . CASSIVAGFEETQYF TGTGCCAGTAGTATAGTGGCGGGGTTTGAAGAGACCCAGTACTTC
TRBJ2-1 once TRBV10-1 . CASSESGRAMGGEQFF TGCGCCAGCAGTGAGTCCGGCAGGGCCATGGGGGGTGAGCAGTTCTTC
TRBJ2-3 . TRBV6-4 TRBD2 CASSGPGTSGTDTQYF TGTGCCAGCAGTGGACCCGGGACTAGCGGCACAGATACGCAGTATTTT
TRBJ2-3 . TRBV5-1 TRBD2 CASSPPGGAGGIDTQYF TGCGCCAGCAGCCCCCCCGGGGGAGCGGGAGGGATTGATACGCAGTATTTT
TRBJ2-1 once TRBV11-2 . CASRAGVPYNEQFF TGTGCCAGCAGGGCTGGGGTGCCCTACAATGAGCAGTTCTTC
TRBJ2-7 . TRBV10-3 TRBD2 CAIGHSPGTSGPTSSYEQYF TGTGCCATCGGTCATTCCCCCGGGACTAGCGGGCCAACGAGCTCCTACGAGCAGTACTTC
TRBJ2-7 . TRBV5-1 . CASSSGDKKGYEQYF TGCGCCAGCAGCTCTGGGGACAAAAAGGGGTACGAGCAGTACTTC
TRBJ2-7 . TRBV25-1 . CASSHFRVPYEQYF TGTGCCAGCAGCCATTTCAGGGTACCCTACGAGCAGTACTTC
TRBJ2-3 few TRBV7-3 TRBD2 CASSFKSGSVADTQYF TGTGCCAGCAGCTTTAAGAGCGGGAGCGTTGCAGATACGCAGTATTTT
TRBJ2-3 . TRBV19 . CASSDGQSTDTQYF TGTGCCAGTAGTGATGGACAGAGCACAGATACGCAGTATTTT
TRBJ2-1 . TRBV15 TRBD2 CATSGILGTSNNEQFF TGTGCCACCAGCGGCATACTCGGGACTAGTAACAATGAGCAGTTCTTC
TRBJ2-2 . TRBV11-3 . CASSPSTGELFF TGTGCCAGCAGCCCGTCCACCGGGGAGCTGTTTTTT
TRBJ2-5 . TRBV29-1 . CSVDGGNPPATQYF TGCAGCGTTGATGGAGGGAACCCTCCAGCGACCCAGTACTTC
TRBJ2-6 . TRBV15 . CATSRARNSGANVLTF TGTGCCACCAGCAGAGCTAGGAACTCTGGGGCCAACGTCCTGACTTTC